The clone carrying this TCR beta chain has only a few counts. What it binds is not known. CDR3 length: 14 residues. Germline V lookup: CDR1 SGHDN, CDR2 FVKESK. Trimming took 1 base from V and 5 from J; bases not matched to a gene: 3. These data come from a study of CD8+ T cells in alopecia areata. Findings and limits, study-wide: An increase in clonality over normal scalp was evident in lesional scalp, especially alopecia totalis/universalis. Clonality in the scalp and expanded CD8+ clones ranked among the top 100 were significantly decreased by tofacitinib.

Described treatment: oral pan-JAK inhibitor, 5-10 mg twice daily. Sampling of alopecia areata patients yielded lesional scalp punch biopsies as well as peripheral blood. RNA, once extracted, was reverse transcribed into cDNA for use as the sequencing template. TCRdb's table, derived via immunoSEQ multiplex PCR, lists solely in-frame clones and lacks some. The sample consists of approximately 150,000 clones, roughly 60% of them appearing once. This chain joins TRBV14 and TRBJ2-5; 8 positions match TRBD2. The input for sequencing was CD4+ T cells sorted from blood, taken at week 24, from a patient treated with tofacitinib. The sequence was collected from a human donor with alopecia areata. This CDR3 is CASSQAGGRETQYF. CDR3 bases: TGTGCCAGCAGCCAAGCGGGGGGGCGTGAGACCCAGTACTTC.